The 8 T cell receptor beta chains below come from one sample, sequenced in a study of human T cells and chemical hapten exposure. Time point indicated: patch test 1, 2 weeks after DPC sensitization. The treatment denotes: therapeutic diphenylcyclopropenone sensitization with weekly scalp DPC. Each CDR3 protein gets one entry after TCRdb re-called the RACE reads with MiXCR. The sample has roughly 380,000 distinct CDR3 sequences, roughly 5% seen once. Sequencing used whole blood, obtained in connection with sensitization to the hapten diphenylcyclopropenone (DPC). These receptors were taken from a woman aged 45-65 years with alopecia areata. Some clones in this sample may be carry-over from other donors' samples.

A few counts support this clonotype. The chain is built from TRBV4-1 and TRBJ1-6; D perhaps matches TRBD1 (5 bases). The germline V gene has CDR1 MGHRA and CDR2 YSYEKL. V was trimmed by 7 bases and J by 8 bases, leaving 21 bases between them. The CDR3 consists of 16 residues. The CDR3 loop is CASTWASGKVYSPLHF. As DNA, the CDR3 is TGCGCCAGCACCTGGGCGTCAGGGAAGGTATATTCACCCCTCCACTTT.

This clonotype was seen repeatedly, ten times or more. The chain joins TRBV5-1 to TRBJ2-5; TRBD2 matches 8 bases. Germline V CDR1 and CDR2: SGHRS, YFSETQ. V lost 3 bases, J lost 5 bases, and 6 bases stayed unmatched. This CDR3 has 14 residues. The CDR3 DNA sequence: TGCGCCAGCAGCTCTCGGGGGGGCCATGAGACCCAGTACTTC. This codes for CASSSRGGHETQYF.

This clonotype showed up many times. The junction differs from germline at one of its ends, possibly a read error. The V and J genes are TRBV7-9 and TRBJ2-2; TRBD1 is a possible D gene (5 bases). Germline V gene data show CDR1 as SEHNR and CDR2 as FQNEAQ (reference sequence). This CDR3 has 16 amino acids. The CDR3 spells CASSSLGQPKTGELFF. The CDR3 nucleotides are TGTGCCAGCAGCTCCTTGGGGCAGCCGAAGACCGGGGAGCTGTTTTTT. Filled out from reference TRBV7-9 and TRBJ2-2, the complete variable domain reads DTGVSQNPRHKITKRGQNVTFRCDPISEHNRLYWYRQTLGQGPEFLTYFQNEAQLEKSRLLSDRFSAERPKGSFSTLEIQRTEQGDSAMYLCASSSLGQPKTGELFFGEGSRLTVL.

In its sample, this clonotype was seen many times. V gene TRBV7-8 combines with J gene TRBJ1-6; 9 positions match TRBD1. CDR1 and CDR2 from the germline V gene are SGHVS and FQNEAQ. V shed 6 bases, J shed 6 bases, and the junction held 3 bases outside the gene matches. This CDR3 comprises 14 residues. The CDR3: CASSQDRGNSPLHF. The CDR3 DNA follows: TGTGCCAGCAGTCAGGACAGGGGTAATTCACCCCTCCACTTT.

This clonotype was observed a handful of times. The gene calls are TRBV29-1 and TRBJ1-1; the D gene is possibly TRBD1 (5 bases). Trimming left V 1 base short and J 3 bases short, with 21 bases between. The germline V gene encodes CDR1 SQVTM and CDR2 ANQGSEA. This CDR3 is 17 amino acids long. The CDR3 here is CSVEANDHSGVYTEAFF. The CDR3 DNA sequence: TGCAGCGTTGAAGCAAATGACCACTCGGGGGTCTACACTGAAGCTTTCTTT.

The genes are TRBV4-1 and TRBJ1-2, with 9 bases that match TRBD1. Trimming took 4 bases from V and 8 from J; bases not matched to a gene: 8. This CDR3 spans 14 amino acids. Germline V CDR1 and CDR2: MGHRA, YSYEKL. The CDR3 loop reads CASSLGQGLRGYTF. The CDR3 DNA follows: TGCGCCAGCAGCCTAGGACAGGGGCTCAGGGGCTACACCTTC.

This clonotype has a count of ten or more. The rearrangement uses TRBV3-1 and TRBJ1-2, with D perhaps matching TRBD1 (5 bases). The CDR3 extends over 14 amino acids. Germline CDR1 and CDR2: LGHDT and YNNKEL (reference sequence). Trimming left V 0 bases short and J 4 bases short, with 9 bases between. Here the CDR3 reads CASSQESGTYGYTF. CDR3 bases: TGTGCCAGCAGCCAAGAGTCAGGGACCTATGGCTACACCTTC.

This clonotype was observed many times. This sequence joins TRBV20-1 and TRBJ1-2, with D maybe TRBD1 (6 bases). The V end was cut by 8 bases, the J end by 4 bases, with 17 bases between. The germline CDR1 and CDR2 sequences are DFQATT and SNEGSKA (reference sequence). This CDR3 is built from 13 residues. Here the CDR3 reads CSRRDKRGYGYTF. In DNA form, the CDR3 reads TGCAGTCGCCGGGACAAAAGGGGCTATGGCTACACCTTC.